This T cell receptor (beta chain) was captured in a study of T cells in Graves' hyperthyroidism and ophthalmopathy. The CDR3 contains 14 residues. From germline, CDR1 is LNHNV and CDR2 YYDKDF (reference sequence). There were TCR beta CDR3 regions amplified from RNA transcripts. HTBI primers were used for first-round RT-PCR of the TCR CDR3. TCRdb fed the multiplex PCR reads into MiXCR, producing one record per CDR3 protein. Among over 400,000 distinct CDR3 sequences listed, about 14% were seen once. Details on this clonotype: An end of the junction differs from the germline gene, which may be a read error.

A Clinical Activity Score of at least 3, a NOSPECS grade of at least 4 and a duration under 3 months were recorded in the ophthalmopathy patients. Sequencing was done on a sample of blood. This receptor was taken from a man between 18 and 29 years old with Graves' ophthalmopathy. J is TRBJ1-4 and V is TRBV15; D may be TRBD1 (5 bases). This chain's CDR3 is CATSRDAGREKLLF. CDR3 coding DNA: TGTGCCACCAGCAGAGATGCAGGGCGAGAAAAACTGCTTTTT.